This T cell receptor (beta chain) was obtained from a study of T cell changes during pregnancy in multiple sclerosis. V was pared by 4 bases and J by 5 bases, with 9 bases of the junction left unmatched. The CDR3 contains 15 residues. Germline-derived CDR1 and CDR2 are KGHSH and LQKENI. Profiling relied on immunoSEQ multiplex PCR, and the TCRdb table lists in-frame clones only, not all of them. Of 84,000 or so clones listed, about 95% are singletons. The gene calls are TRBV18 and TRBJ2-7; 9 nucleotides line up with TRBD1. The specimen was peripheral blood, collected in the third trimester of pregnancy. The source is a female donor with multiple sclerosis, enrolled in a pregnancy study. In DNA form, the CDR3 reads TGTGCCAGCTCACATGAGACAGGGGGACTAAACGAGCAGTACTTC. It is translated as CASSHETGGLNEQYF.